Sequencing of this TCR beta chain was carried out in a study of vaccination and CD4 T cells after COVID-19 (dated 2022 in TCRdb). Looking at the study overall: SARS-CoV-2 positivity had been established in the convalescent patients by nasal swab PCR, and mild disease was recorded in roughly 10 of these patients and severe disease in one. Post-COVID blood samples were collected from convalescent patients a median of about 92 days after diagnosis, with a range of roughly 30 to 161 days. The cultures were stimulated with overlapping spike peptide pools from SARS-CoV-2 and from the common cold coronaviruses HCoV-NL63, HCoV-OC43 and HCoV-229E. The time from the second vaccine dose to post-vaccine blood sampling had a median of around 72 days and ranged from about 12 to 250 days. The spike-specific CD4+ TCR repertoire was compared before and after mRNA vaccination in fewer than eleven COVID-19 convalescent patients and a few infection-naive healthy vaccine recipients. Six males and four females were included in the convalescent cohort, with two Hispanic individuals, seven Caucasians, two Asians and one multiracial person represented. Participants got two doses of the Pfizer-BioNTech BNT162b2 vaccine (n=8) or two doses of the Moderna mRNA-1273 vaccine (n=2). Control cultures used a CEFX viral epitope pool as positive control, an HIV-1 Nef peptide pool as negative control, or no peptide.

The sample holds a few counts of this clonotype. The antigen this receptor binds is unknown. No base qualities exist here, and no much larger clone lies one base off it. The protocol used for the library was PCR. TCR sequencing of DNA from cultured CD4+ T cells used the Oncomine TCR Beta short-read assay at the Johns Hopkins FTIC core. Genomic DNA was extracted from the cultured CD4+ T cells with the QIAamp micro DNA kit. Oncomine TCR Beta libraries made from cultured CD4+ T cells were pooled using unique dual indexes and sequenced on an Illumina iSeq 100. The published analysis was carried out like this. Non-productive sequences were removed, and CDR3s that did not start with C, did not end with F or W, or were shorter than 7 amino acids were discarded. Antigen-specific clonotypes were identified with the MANAFEST web application by comparing peptide-stimulated wells with reference and other culture wells. For a clone to be called positive, the clone needed an FDR below 0.05, an odds ratio above 5, and a productive frequency above 0.1% in at least two of three replicate wells. A clonotype counted as cross-reactive if it showed significant expansion both in the SARS-CoV-2 spike wells and in at least one common cold coronavirus spike condition. Using R version 3.6.1, CDR3 homology was evaluated through Levenshtein distances (stringdist) along with unrooted phylogenetic trees (ape). Through fastp at Q25 and MiXCR, TCRdb rebuilt clones from the public reads, retaining in-frame beta chains. Every distinct CDR3 protein forms one entry, paired with its most common genes and DNA. TCRdb's processing, not the authors' own work, is the source of the V and J calls. The sample contains about 12,000 distinct CDR3 sequences, 53% of them found a single time. The top ten constitute 28% of the sample.

Read against the paper, the sample's treatment or condition label means: roughly ten-day PBMC culture with coronavirus spike peptide pools or control peptides (ViraFEST assay). To expand antigen-specific T cells with peptide pools and then pick out the expanded clonotypes through TCR sequencing, the study relied on the ViraFEST assay. The convalescent patients' positive SARS-CoV-2 PCR tests were from March to December 2020, which was before the Alpha, Beta and Delta variants emerged in the United States. Roughly 2 million PBMCs per well were cultured in IMDM with roughly 5.5% human AB serum and 9 to 10 IU/ml IL-2, plus 10 ug/ml peptide pools. On days 3 and 7, half of the culture medium was replaced with fresh IL-2-containing medium. After roughly 11 days of culture, CD4+ T cells were isolated by negative selection with the EasySep CD4+ T cell isolation kit. Ficoll-Paque Plus gradient centrifugation was used to isolate PBMCs from whole blood, and the isolated PBMCs were then either used fresh or cryopreserved at -140C. Culture conditions were generally each tested in triplicate wells.

Overall results and qualifications from the work: The median number of SARS-CoV-2-reactive clonotypes rose from 20 to 25 after infection to some 37 after vaccination, but the change was not significant. Of the vaccine-specific clones in convalescent patients, 304 of 307, or nearly all, reacted only to SARS-CoV-2 spike and did not cross-react with common cold coronaviruses. Only a relatively small number of convalescent patients were included in the study, and early timepoints following natural infection were not analyzed. Among convalescent patients, a median roughly 84% of the SARS-CoV-2-reactive clones seen after vaccination appeared only after vaccination, which suggests priming specific to the vaccine.

Reading from cysteine to phenylalanine, the CDR3 counts 15 amino acids. Of all the DNA, just the CDR3 is kept, 45 bases in frame from base 1. From the germline V gene, CDR1 is SGHTS and CDR2 is YDEGEE. Relative to germline, V is 4 bases shorter and J is 6 bases shorter, with 17 bases between their ends. Material: CD4+ T cells from blood, cultured in vitro. The chain joins TRBV5-8 to TRBJ1-5; tentative D gene TRBD1, with 6 bases matching. The clonotype originates from a human donor who had recovered from COVID-19. In nucleotides, the sequence is TGTGCCAGCAGCGCCGAAGGGACACTACTTCAGCCCCAGCATTTT. This translates into CASSAEGTLLQPQHF.